The T cell receptor (beta chain) under discussion was sequenced for a study of shared clonotypes between healthy human individuals. Study results and limitations: Sequencing depth was predicted to influence how clonotypes are shared among donors.

The protocol was immunoSEQ multiplex PCR, while the TCRdb copy is restricted to in-frame clones and leaves out a portion. The repertoire holds roughly 760,000 clones, with over 65% as singletons. Notes on this clone: What it binds is not known.

This CDR3 region has 16 residues. Germline-derived CDR1 and CDR2 are SGHTS and YDEGEE. After removal of 0 bases from V and 4 bases from J, the junction contained 8 bases not matched to a gene. Sequences were obtained from memory CD4+ T cells sorted from blood. Regarding subset: CD45RA-negative fraction. This clonotype originated in a woman in her thirties in good health. The rearrangement joins TRBV5-8 to TRBJ1-2; 8 bases line up with TRBD1. CDR3 residues: CASSLGLTGAGYGYTF. CDR3 coding DNA: TGTGCCAGCAGCTTGGGGCTGACAGGGGCAGGCTATGGCTACACCTTC.